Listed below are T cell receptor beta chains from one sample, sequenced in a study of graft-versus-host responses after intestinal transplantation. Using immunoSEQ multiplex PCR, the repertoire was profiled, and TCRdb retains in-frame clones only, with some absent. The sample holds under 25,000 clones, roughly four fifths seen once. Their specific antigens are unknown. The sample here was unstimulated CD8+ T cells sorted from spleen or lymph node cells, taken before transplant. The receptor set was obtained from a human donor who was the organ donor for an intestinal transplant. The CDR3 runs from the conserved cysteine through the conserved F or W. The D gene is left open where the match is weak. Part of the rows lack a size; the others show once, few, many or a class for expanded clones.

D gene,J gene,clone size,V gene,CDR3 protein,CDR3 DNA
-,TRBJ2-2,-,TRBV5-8,CASSFRGAGELFF,TGTGCCAGCAGCTTTAGGGGGGCCGGGGAGCTGTTTTTT
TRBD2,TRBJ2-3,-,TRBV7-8,CASSVGLATSTDTQYF,TGTGCCAGCAGCGTGGGACTAGCGACTAGCACAGATACGCAGTATTTT
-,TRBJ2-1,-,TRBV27,CASSLSGSDYNEQFF,TGTGCCAGCAGTTTATCCGGGAGCGACTACAATGAGCAGTTCTTC
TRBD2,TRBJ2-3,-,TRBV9,CASSVGTSGRDTQYF,TGTGCCAGCAGCGTAGGGACTAGCGGGAGAGATACGCAGTATTTT
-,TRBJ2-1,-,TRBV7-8,CAEGRIGGNEQFF,TGTGCCGAGGGGCGGATAGGAGGCAATGAGCAGTTCTTC
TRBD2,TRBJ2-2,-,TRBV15,CATSQPRRTSDTGELFF,TGTGCCACCAGCCAGCCCCGTAGGACTAGCGACACCGGGGAGCTGTTTTTT
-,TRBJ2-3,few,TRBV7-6,CASSLAGSTDTQYF,TGTGCCAGCAGCTTAGCCGGGAGCACAGATACGCAGTATTTT
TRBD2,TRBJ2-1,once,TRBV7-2,CASSFRGGAYNEQFF,TGTGCCAGCAGCTTTCGGGGGGGCGCATACAATGAGCAGTTCTTC
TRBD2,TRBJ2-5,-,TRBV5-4,CASSGAAGGYGETQYF,TGTGCCAGCAGCGGGGCGGCGGGGGGTTATGGGGAGACCCAGTACTTC
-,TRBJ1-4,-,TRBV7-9,CASSKGFRQANEKLFF,TGTGCCAGCTCCAAAGGGTTCAGGCAAGCTAATGAAAAACTGTTTTTT
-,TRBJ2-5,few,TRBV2,CASTYLAREQETQYF,TGTGCCAGCACTTACCTCGCCCGGGAGCAAGAGACCCAGTACTTC
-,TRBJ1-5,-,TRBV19,CASLWTYYSNQPQHF,TGTGCCAGTCTGTGGACCTATTATAGCAATCAGCCCCAGCATTTT
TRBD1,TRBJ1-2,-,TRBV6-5,CASSRTGGDYGYTF,TGTGCCAGCAGTAGGACAGGGGGAGACTATGGCTACACCTTC
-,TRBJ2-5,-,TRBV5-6,CASSLASGTQYF,TGTGCCAGCAGCTTGGCATCAGGGACCCAGTACTTC
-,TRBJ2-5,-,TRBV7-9,CASSSGTQETQYF,TGTGCCAGCAGCTCCGGGACTCAAGAGACCCAGTACTTC
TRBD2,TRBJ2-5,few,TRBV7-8,CASSLTWGGRQETQYF,TGTGCCAGCAGCCTGACCTGGGGAGGGCGGCAAGAGACCCAGTACTTC
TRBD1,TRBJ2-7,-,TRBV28,CASSPGQGYEQYF,TGTGCCAGTAGCCCGGGACAGGGCTACGAGCAGTACTTC
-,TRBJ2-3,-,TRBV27,CASSLSIGGAGTDTQYF,TGTGCCAGCAGTTTATCGATTGGGGGGGCAGGCACAGATACGCAGTATTTT
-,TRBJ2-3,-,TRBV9,CASSVDSTEVLRTDTQYF,TGTGCCAGCAGCGTAGATAGTACGGAGGTGCTAAGGACAGATACGCAGTATTTT
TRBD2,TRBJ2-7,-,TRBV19,CASSWGGRAYEQYF,TGTGCCAGTAGTTGGGGCGGGAGGGCCTACGAGCAGTACTTC
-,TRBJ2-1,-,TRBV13,CASSPTSGGEQFF,TGTGCCAGCAGCCCTACTAGTGGGGGTGAGCAGTTCTTC
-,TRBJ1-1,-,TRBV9,CASSVASGNTEAFF,TGTGCCAGCAGCGTAGCTTCAGGGAACACTGAAGCTTTCTTT
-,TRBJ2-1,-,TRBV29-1,CSVERTGGGYEQFF,TGCAGCGTTGAAAGGACTGGCGGGGGCTATGAGCAGTTCTTC
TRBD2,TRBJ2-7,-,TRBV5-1,CASSWGGSKTDEQYF,TGCGCCAGCAGCTGGGGCGGGAGTAAGACGGACGAGCAGTACTTC
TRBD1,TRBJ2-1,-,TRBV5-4,CASSSTGTGWPNEQFF,TGTGCCAGCAGCTCTACCGGGACAGGGTGGCCCAATGAGCAGTTCTTC
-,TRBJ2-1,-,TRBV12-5,CASGLGDGGDEQFF,TGTGCTAGTGGTTTGGGGGACGGAGGTGATGAGCAGTTCTTC
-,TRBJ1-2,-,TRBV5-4,CASSSDRANYGYTF,TGTGCCAGCAGCTCTGACAGAGCTAACTATGGCTACACCTTC